Presented here are 24 T cell receptor beta chains from one specimen sequenced in a study of T cells in Graves' hyperthyroidism and ophthalmopathy. RNA transcripts were the template for amplifying TCR beta CDR3 regions. TCR CDR3 underwent first-round RT-PCR with the HTBI primer set. MiXCR, run by TCRdb on the multiplex PCR reads, gives a single entry per CDR3 protein. The sample records about 560,000 distinct CDR3 sequences, around 45% being singletons. Sequenced sample: peripheral blood or thyroid tissue (not recorded which). The receptors derive from a woman aged 18-29 years with Graves' hyperthyroidism.

This rearrangement joins TRBV7-6 to TRBJ2-2, with 7 bases lining up with TRBD2. The V gene's germline CDR1 is SGHVS and CDR2 FNYEAQ. CDR3 size: 13 residues. V lost 6 bases to trimming and J lost 5 bases; unmatched junction nucleotides: 3. The CDR3 DNA reads as TGTGCCAGCAGTGAAGCGGGGACCGGGGAGCTGTTTTTT. Translating it yields CASSEAGTGELFF.

V is TRBV7-9 and J is TRBJ1-1, with a weak D call TRBD1 (5 bases). CDR3 size: 12 residues. CDR1 and CDR2 from the germline V gene are SEHNR and FQNEAQ (reference sequence). Between the trimmed V and J ends, which lost 3 bases and 8 bases, there was a span of 10 bases. CDR3 loop: CASSLGHLEAFF. The CDR3 bases are TGTGCCAGCAGCTTGGGGCACCTAGAAGCTTTCTTT. Using reference TRBV7-9 and TRBJ1-1 for the parts outside the CDR3, the full variable domain is DTGVSQNPRHKITKRGQNVTFRCDPISEHNRLYWYRQTLGQGPEFLTYFQNEAQLEKSRLLSDRFSAERPKGSFSTLEIQRTEQGDSAMYLCASSLGHLEAFFGQGTRLTVV.

The chain carries TRBV20-1 and TRBJ1-5; 7 bases are shared with TRBD1. The CDR3 is 15 amino acids. Per germline, CDR1 DFQATT and CDR2 SNEGSKA (reference sequence). V trimming: 5 bases; J trimming: 2 bases; junction bases outside the gene matches: 9. For the CDR3, the DNA is TGCAGTGCTGTTGACAGGGCCGCGGGCAATCAGCCCCAGCATTTT. Encoded protein: CSAVDRAAGNQPQHF.

The J gene is TRBJ1-1, the V gene TRBV7-6, with a weak D call TRBD1 (5 bases). CDR3 length: 13 amino acids. V lost 5 bases to trimming and J lost 2 bases, with 9 bases between them. The germline gives CDR1 SGHVS, CDR2 FNYEAQ. As DNA, the CDR3 is TGTGCCAGCAGCCGAGGGGCAAACACTGAAGCTTTCTTT. It specifies CASSRGANTEAFF.

The rearrangement joins TRBV2 to TRBJ2-5, with 13 bases fitting TRBD2. The V gene's germline CDR1 is SNHLY and CDR2 FYNNEI. The CDR3 totals 16 residues. The V gene end was trimmed by 6 bases and the J gene end by 4 bases; junction bases not matched to a gene: 8. CDR3 nucleotide sequence: TGTGCCAGCAGGTTATGGACTAGCGGGAGAGGAGAGACCCAGTACTTC. Residues: CASRLWTSGRGETQYF.

This chain uses TRBV2 with TRBJ2-7, with 9 bases identical to TRBD1. This CDR3 is built from 14 residues. Germline V gives CDR1 SNHLY, CDR2 FYNNEI. The trim removed 5 bases at V and 4 bases at J, leaving 6 bases unmatched. For the CDR3, the DNA is TGTGCCAGCAGTTTGACAGGGGGAAATTACGAGCAGTACTTC. The encoded protein is CASSLTGGNYEQYF.

This clonotype is a singleton in its sample. The genes are TRBV7-3 and TRBJ2-2, with TRBD2 matching 14 bases. Unmatched junction bases numbered 7, after V lost 11 bases and J lost 5 bases. The germline V gene has CDR1 SGHTA and CDR2 FQGTGA. This CDR3 is built from 15 residues. For the CDR3, the DNA is TGTGCCTGGGGACTAGCGGGAGCTGGGACCGGGGAGCTGTTTTTT. Its protein product is CAWGLAGAGTGELFF.

The V gene is TRBV5-1, the J gene TRBJ2-5, with 14 bases matching TRBD2. CDR1 is SGHRS and CDR2 is YFSETQ in the germline V gene. V lost 3 bases to trimming and J lost 5 bases; unmatched junction nucleotides: 9. This CDR3 has 17 amino acids. The CDR3 loop is CASSWGLAGVGGETQYF. CDR3 nucleotide sequence: TGCGCCAGCAGCTGGGGACTAGCGGGAGTAGGAGGGGAGACCCAGTACTTC.

CDR3 sequence: CASSQDRGEAKYEQYF. The CDR3 DNA follows: TGTGCCAGCAGCCAAGATCGAGGGGAGGCTAAATACGAGCAGTACTTC. V gene TRBV14 combines with J gene TRBJ2-7; a weak D match, TRBD2 (6 bases). V was clipped by 0 bases and J by 4 bases, with 16 bases between them. Germline V lookup: CDR1 SGHDN, CDR2 FVKESK. CDR3 length: 16 amino acids.

The chain combines TRBV5-1 with TRBJ1-5, with a tentative D call TRBD1 (6 bases). V shed 2 bases and J shed 2 bases, with 11 bases lying between them. CDR3 size: 15 residues. Germline V lookup: CDR1 SGHRS, CDR2 YFSETQ. The DNA of the CDR3 is TGCGCCAGCAGCTTCGATGGGGGCGGCAATCAGCCCCAGCATTTT. Translation: CASSFDGGGNQPQHF.

This sequence joins TRBV20-1 and TRBJ2-5; TRBD2 aligns across 13 bases. The trim removed 6 bases at V and 5 bases at J, leaving 6 bases unmatched. CDR3 length: 14 residues. Germline values: CDR1 DFQATT, CDR2 SNEGSKA (reference sequence). CDR3 in amino acids: CSARGTSGIETQYF. The CDR3, as DNA: TGCAGTGCCCGCGGGACTAGCGGGATTGAGACCCAGTACTTC.

The V call is TRBV29-1, the J call TRBJ1-5; D not resolved. Per germline, CDR1 SQVTM and CDR2 ANQGSEA. Trimming cost V 4 bases and J 7 bases, with 8 bases left between them. CDR3 length: 11 residues. This CDR3 reads CSVVEGQPQHF. The CDR3 region has the DNA TGCAGCGTTGTAGAAGGGCAGCCCCAGCATTTT.

CDR3 protein: CAISETGTGNHEQYF. Here the CDR3 DNA reads TGTGCCATCAGTGAGACCGGGACAGGGAACCACGAGCAGTACTTC. The chain couples TRBV10-3 to TRBJ2-7; 9 bases line up with TRBD1. Germline trimming cut 2 bases from V and 5 bases from J; bases unmatched to any gene: 7. Germline V lookup: CDR1 ENHRY, CDR2 SYGVKD. The CDR3 totals 15 residues.

This sequence joins TRBV9 and TRBJ1-2; no clear D. Deletions cut 4 bases from V and 4 bases from J, with 14 bases between. CDR1 is SGDLS, CDR2 YYNGEE, per germline. The CDR3 is made up of 14 amino acids. The CDR3 DNA reads TGTGCCAGCAGCCAAAGACGGGCAGGCTATGGCTACACCTTC. Protein product: CASSQRRAGYGYTF. Based on the CDR3 plus reference TRBV9 and TRBJ1-2, the full variable domain is DSGVTQTPKHLITATGQRVTLRCSPRSGDLSVYWYQQSLDQGLQFLIQYYNGEERAKGNILERFSAQQFPDLHSELNLSSLELGDSALYFCASSQRRAGYGYTFGSGTRLTVV.

With regard to this clonotype: Because the CDR3 is missing its conserved closing phenylalanine or tryptophan, this is likely a read error. The gene calls are TRBV7-9 and TRBJ1-2, with D unresolved. Germline CDR1 reads SEHNR; CDR2 reads FQNEAQ (reference sequence). This CDR3 is built from 13 residues. CDR3 sequence: CASSPRGKYGYTL. The CDR3 region has the DNA TGCGCCAGCAGCCCCCGCGGAAAGTATGGCTACACCCTC.

The genes are TRBV20-1 and TRBJ1-1, with 8 bases identical to TRBD1. The length of the CDR3 is 14 residues. Germline assignment: CDR1 DFQATT and CDR2 SNEGSKA (reference sequence). V shed 0 bases and J 11 bases; nucleotides not matched to a gene: 11. The CDR3: CSARDPAGGAEAFF. CDR3 sequence (DNA): TGCAGTGCTAGAGATCCGGCAGGGGGCGCCGAGGCTTTCTTT.

This clonotype was found once. The chain links TRBV29-1 to TRBJ2-3; D is perhaps TRBD2 (6 bases). The CDR3 is 10 amino acids. Trimming removed 8 bases at V and 8 bases at J, with 11 bases between. Germline V gives CDR1 SQVTM, CDR2 ANQGSEA. The CDR3 coding sequence is TGCAGCCGGAGGGTAGTTACGCAGTATTTT. Protein product: CSRRVVTQYF.

Turning to this clonotype: This sequence may be a read error, since a much larger clone differs from it by one base. This chain joins TRBV29-1 and TRBJ2-2; D is ambiguous. V was shortened by 4 bases and J by 8 bases, with 8 bases between the two germline ends. The CDR3 contains 11 residues. Per the germline V gene, CDR1 is SQVTM and CDR2 is ANQGSEA. The DNA of the CDR3 is TGCAGCGTTGTATCCAGGGGGGAGCTGTTTTTT. This encodes CSVVSRGELFF.

This clonotype showed up many times. V and J are TRBV24-1 and TRBJ1-5; D is undetermined. CDR3 length: 14 amino acids. V dropped 7 bases and J dropped 5 bases, with 14 bases sitting between them. CDR1 is KGHDR, CDR2 SFDVKD, per germline. DNA of the CDR3: TGTGCCACCAGCGCGGCGGGCGGAGATCAGCCCCAGCATTTT. It translates to CATSAAGGDQPQHF.

Comment on this clonotype: In this CDR3 the conserved last residue, phenylalanine or tryptophan, is missing, so a read error is likely. The chain combines TRBV7-9 with TRBJ2-7; tentative D call: TRBD1 (6 bases). V was clipped by 2 bases and J by 3 bases, with 11 bases between them. Germline values: CDR1 SEHNR, CDR2 FQNEAQ (reference sequence). This CDR3 spans 14 amino acids. CDR3 amino acids: CASSLRAGVYEQYL. Written as DNA, the CDR3 is TGTGCCAGCAGCTTAAGGGCAGGGGTCTACGAGCAGTACTTA.

The gene calls are TRBV10-3 and TRBJ2-6; D is possibly TRBD1 (5 bases). CDR3 length equals 12 residues. V dropped 2 bases and J dropped 18 bases, with 14 bases sitting between them. Germline V gene lookup returns CDR1 ENHRY and CDR2 SYGVKD. CDR3 sequence: CAISEPDSARTF. CDR3 DNA sequence: TGTGCCATCAGTGAGCCCGACAGCGCCCGGACTTTC.

This clonotype was observed once. A much larger clone lies one base from this, so it may be a read error. The rearrangement links TRBV2 to TRBJ2-5; TRBD2 might be the D (5 bases). Germline assignment: CDR1 SNHLY and CDR2 FYNNEI. The CDR3 contains 10 residues. CDR3 DNA: TGTGCCCGCACCGAGGGAGAGAGCAACTTC. It is translated as CARTEGESNF.

This clonotype was observed a few times. The chain combines TRBV12-3 or TRBV12-4 with TRBJ1-2; D call uncertain. The V gene lost 3 bases and the J gene lost 14 bases, with 13 bases spanning the gap. The CDR3 has 11 amino acids. The CDR3 here is CASSFGMATTF. The CDR3 coding sequence is TGTGCCAGCAGTTTCGGGATGGCTACAACCTTC.

The genes are TRBV2 and TRBJ2-6, with TRBD1 as a possible D gene (6 bases). The germline V gene encodes CDR1 SNHLY and CDR2 FYNNEI. This CDR3 region has 14 residues. Trimming left V 2 bases short and J 10 bases short, with 12 bases between. The CDR3 DNA follows: TGTGCCAGCAGTGAACGGCCAGGGGTAAACGTCCTGACTTTC. This gives the protein CASSERPGVNVLTF.